The 9 T cell receptor beta chains reported below all come from one sample, sequenced in a study of blood T cell repertoires in COVID-19. Measured with immunoSEQ multiplex PCR; TCRdb has only the in-frame clones, and not every one. The sample carries 150,000 to 160,000 clones, approximately 85% recorded once. Sequenced material: peripheral blood. These TCRs come from a man in his 60s with COVID-19, enrolled during active disease.

This clone came up once. This chain uses TRBV6-5 with TRBJ2-7, with TRBD2 matching 9 bases. This CDR3 spans 15 amino acids. The V gene end was trimmed by 6 bases and the J gene end by 1 base; junction bases not matched to a gene: 7. Per germline, CDR1 MNHEY and CDR2 SVGAGI. The chain's CDR3 is CASRTGLAISYEQYF. Here the CDR3 DNA reads TGTGCCAGCAGGACGGGACTAGCTATTTCCTACGAGCAGTACTTC.

The genes are TRBV7-2 and TRBJ1-4; no clear D gene. This CDR3 comprises 14 residues. The ends were cut back, 6 bases at V and 4 bases at J, with 12 bases in the middle. Germline CDR1 SGHTA, CDR2 FQGNSA. CDR3 sequence (DNA): TGTGCCAGCAGGACTACAGTTAATAATGAAAAACTGTTTTTT. Protein product: CASRTTVNNEKLFF.

The chain recombines TRBV6-6 with TRBJ1-6; 8 bases are a match to TRBD1. V gave up 3 bases and J gave up 7 bases; unmatched junction bases: 5. Per germline, CDR1 MNHNY and CDR2 SVGAGI (reference sequence). There are 15 residues in the CDR3. CDR3 sequence reads: CASSYVRQGNSPLHF. The CDR3 region has the DNA TGTGCCAGCAGTTATGTAAGACAGGGGAATTCACCCCTCCACTTT.

The chain has TRBV11-2 and TRBJ2-6, with D maybe TRBD1 (7 bases). V was pared by 3 bases and J by 3 bases, with 9 bases between. CDR3 length equals 15 residues. Per germline, CDR1 SGHAT and CDR2 FQNNGV. The CDR3 sequence is CASSFQGGGANVLTF. The CDR3 DNA is TGTGCCAGCAGCTTCCAGGGGGGTGGGGCCAACGTCCTGACTTTC.

V and J are TRBV6-1 and TRBJ1-5; D not certain. Germline V gives CDR1 MNHNS, CDR2 SASEGT. Trimming cost V 7 bases and J 1 base, with 14 bases left between them. The CDR3 is 15 residues long. The CDR3 region has the DNA TGTGCCAGCACACCCTTTGGGGAGAGCAATCAGCCCCAGCATTTT. This encodes CASTPFGESNQPQHF.

Details on this clone: Relative to the germline gene, one junction end is altered; a read error may explain this. The chain recombines TRBV9 with TRBJ1-1, with D tentatively TRBD1 (5 bases). The germline V gene encodes CDR1 SGDLS and CDR2 YYNGEE. The CDR3 is made up of 14 amino acids. CDR3 residues: CAGSVGGDGTEAFF. CDR3 DNA sequence: TGTGCCGGCAGCGTCGGGGGAGACGGCACTGAAGCTTTCTTT.

The rearrangement uses TRBV3-1 (or the pseudogene TRBV3-2) and TRBJ2-1, with 8 bases that match TRBD2. The CDR3 sequence is 15 residues long. V lost 4 bases and J lost 2; bases outside the gene matches: 4. Germline V gene data show CDR1 as LGHDT and CDR2 as YNNKEL (reference sequence). CDR3 nucleotide sequence: TGTGCCAGCAGCCGAGCGGGAGTAACCTACAATGAGCAGTTCTTC. This sequence encodes CASSRAGVTYNEQFF.

The CDR3 region has the DNA TGTGCCAGAAGCTTAGTGGGGCCCCAGGGTGGTGAAGCTTTCTTT. It specifies CARSLVGPQGGEAFF. The rearrangement uses TRBV7-5 and TRBJ1-1; the D call TRBD1 from the table was never checked on the DNA. TRBV7-5 is designated a pseudogene. This CDR3 is built from 15 residues.

The J gene is TRBJ2-5, the V gene TRBV19; 9 bases agree with TRBD2. CDR3 length equals 15 residues. Losses at the gene ends were 3 bases for V and 5 bases for J; bases not matched to a gene: 7. The V gene's germline CDR1 is LNHDA and CDR2 SQIVND (reference sequence). CDR3 protein: CASSMSSGGTETQYF. CDR3 nucleotides: TGTGCCAGTAGTATGAGTAGCGGGGGTACGGAGACCCAGTACTTC.